This T cell receptor beta chain was captured in a study of CD8 T cells in ankylosing spondylitis. This clonotype was seen a handful of times. No antigen is known for it. The TCR beta libraries were generated through quantitative 5'-RACE incorporating molecular barcodes. Using its own MiXCR run on the 5' RACE reads, TCRdb lists one record per CDR3 protein. The sample lists hundreds of thousands of distinct CDR3 sequences, approximately 10% seen once, with 0.51% in the top ten. Study results and limitations: What seemed typical of ankylosing spondylitis blood was a TCR beta motif built from eight highly homologous variants. Prior work had noted some motif variants in reactive arthritis blood and synovial fluid. In ankylosing spondylitis patients, matched synovial fluid reportedly showed significant enrichment of disease-linked clones. Disease-linked clones, CD8+, were relatively rare in peripheral blood.

The source material was blood, either unsorted or a sorted T cell fraction (not recorded which). The sequence was collected from a male donor with ankylosing spondylitis.

CDR3 residues: CSASSGSLADTQYF. In DNA, the CDR3 is TGCAGTGCTAGTAGCGGGAGCTTAGCAGATACGCAGTATTTT. The chain combines TRBV20-1 with TRBJ2-3; 9 bases line up with TRBD2. This CDR3 has 14 amino acids. CDR1 is DFQATT, CDR2 SNEGSKA, per germline (reference sequence). V shed 3 bases, J shed 4 bases, and the junction held 5 bases outside the gene matches.